The T cell receptor beta chain described here comes from a study of blood T cell repertoires in COVID-19 (dated by TCRdb to about 2020). Some background on the complete study: Samples from collaborators originated in the United States, Italy and Spain and spanned both the acute and convalescent phases of COVID-19. The sample metadata nearly always contained a de-identified subject ID, COVID-19 status, age in years and sex. The dataset comprised deeply sampled blood TCRbeta repertoires from subjects exposed to, actively infected with, or recovered from COVID-19. The repertoires were released in a freely available public database meant as a resource for research on the immune response to SARS-CoV-2. Where HLA class I and class II types were available, the types were taken from metadata supplied by the sample provider, not from assay-based typing. The prospective study material was composed of cDNA or gDNA derived from T cells, B-cell-depleted T cells, or PBMCs. Samples were obtained from the ongoing ImmuneRACE study (first 160 participants) and from about 1,300 subjects provided by 6 global collaborators. Broader findings and caveats from the paper: The quantity of clinical and demographic metadata differed by source and by participant and was supplied without curation.

There are 14 amino acids in the CDR3, from cysteine to phenylalanine inclusive. The CDR3 DNA has 42 bases and is translated from base 1. The germline V gene yields MGHRA for CDR1 and YSYEKL for CDR2. V and J are truncated by 6 bases and 2 bases respectively, leaving an intervening sequence of 10 bases. Enrolling through a virtual design, the prospective study's participants ranged in age from roughly 18 to 95 years and lived across some 22 United States geographic areas. To assign participants to cohorts, the prospective study relied on clinical history that participants themselves reported in a screening survey and a study questionnaire. Recovered participants in ImmuneRACE Cohort 3 were defined by two consecutive negative NP/OP PCR tests, clearance by a healthcare professional, or resolution of symptoms. In the prospective study, whole blood, serum and a nasopharyngeal or oropharyngeal swab were collected from each participant by mobile phlebotomists. Additional blood draws and questionnaires over an approximately two-month period could optionally be provided by prospective study participants. Blood samples from the prospective study were shipped frozen or at room temperature prior to DNA extraction.

The immunoSEQ Assay, a bias-controlled multiplex PCR, was used to amplify TCRbeta CDR3 regions from genomic DNA. Under the source paper's analysis protocol: The number of nucleated cells in each sample was estimated by amplification of reference gene primers within the assay. To quantify the absolute abundance of each unique TCRbeta CDR3 rearrangement, sequence reads were collapsed and filtered. For each sample, productive Simpson clonality was calculated by taking the square root of Simpson's diversity index across productive rearrangements. TCRdb took this table from immuneACCESS and kept in-frame rearrangements with V and J called. Such tables lack part of the clones; where checked against another copy, unresolved V genes explain under half of the gap, and the rest is unexplained. V and J calls and clone size are as listed in that table; D and trimming were resolved from the DNA. The sample includes 150,000 to 200,000 clones, with around 80% observed a single time. Approximately 6% of the sample is in the top ten clones.

Turning to this clone: Its antigen specificity is not known. Base qualities are not at hand, and no much larger clone is one base apart.

The sequenced sample consisted of PBMCs or T cells enriched from blood (not recorded which). This clonotype was sampled from a man in his forties who had recovered from COVID-19. The chain uses TRBV4-1 and TRBJ1-4; TRBD1 is a weak D gene call, 5 bases matching. The nucleotide sequence reads as follows: TGCGCCAGCAGTCCCGACAGTACTAATGAAAAACTGTTTTTT. Translated, it gives CASSPDSTNEKLFF.